A single T cell receptor beta chain is shown here with its context. Antigen: not known. Between the trimmed V and J ends, which lost 6 bases and 3 bases, there was a span of 12 bases. The germline V gene has CDR1 MDHEN and CDR2 SYDVKM. The CDR3 is 14 amino acids. Sequencing used immunoSEQ multiplex PCR; TCRdb keeps in-frame clones, though not all of them. The data contain roughly 99,000 clones, 70% to 90% of them singletons. The data are from a study of T cell responses to AZD1222 COVID-19 vaccine. Overall study: Both about-4-week and about-12-week second-dose recipients were combined.

Study conclusions and caveats: Spike as a whole was targeted by vaccine-associated CD4 TCRs, dominant at 160-218 and 743-854. Close to half of spike-specific TCRs reportedly recognize unmutated variant regions. Only a handful of AZD1222 recipients, roughly six in all, had baseline seropositivity.

The clonotype was recovered from an adult in good health. This sample comprised peripheral blood, obtained on day 0 of AZD1222 vaccination. J is TRBJ1-5 and V is TRBV28; D is uncertain. The CDR3 nucleotides read TGTGCCAGCAGCTCCCCTGGGGTCAATCAGCCCCAGCATTTT. It encodes CASSSPGVNQPQHF.